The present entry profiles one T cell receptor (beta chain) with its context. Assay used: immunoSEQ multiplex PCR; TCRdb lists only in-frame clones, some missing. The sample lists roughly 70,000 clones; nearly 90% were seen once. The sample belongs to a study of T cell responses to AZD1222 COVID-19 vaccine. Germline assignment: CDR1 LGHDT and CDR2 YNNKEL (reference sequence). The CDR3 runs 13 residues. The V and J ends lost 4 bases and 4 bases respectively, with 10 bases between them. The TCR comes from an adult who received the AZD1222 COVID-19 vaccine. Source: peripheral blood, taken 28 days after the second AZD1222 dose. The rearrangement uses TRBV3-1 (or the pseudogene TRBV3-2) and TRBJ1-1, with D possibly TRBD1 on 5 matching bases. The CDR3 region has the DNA TGTGCCAGCAGCCTACAAAGGGGCACTGAAGCTTTCTTT. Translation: CASSLQRGTEAFF.